This T cell receptor beta chain stems from a study of blood T cell repertoires in COVID-19. About the study: The samples span acute and convalescent COVID-19 from the United States, Italy and Spain. The cDNA or gDNA used as material had been derived from T cells, B-cell-depleted T cells, or PBMCs.

Sequencing was performed with immunoSEQ multiplex PCR; in TCRdb, only in-frame clones are kept and a portion is missing. The repertoire holds 200,000 to 250,000 clones, about four fifths seen once, with 3.6% in the top ten. All enrollees were roughly 18 to 100 years old and from 25 or so US areas. The V and J ends lost 9 bases and 2 bases, in that order; junction bases with no gene match: 8. The CDR3 sequence is 14 residues long. Germline V gene lookup returns CDR1 LGHNT and CDR2 FRNRAP. The specimen was PBMCs or T cells enriched from blood (not recorded which). The chain uses TRBV12-5 and TRBJ2-3, with 7 bases fitting TRBD1. This TCR came from a woman aged 35 to 49 who had been exposed to COVID-19. The CDR3 DNA reads as TGTGCTAGCAACCCGGGGACAGCCACAGATACGCAGTATTTT. Protein: CASNPGTATDTQYF. Complete variable domain (other parts from reference TRBV12-5 and TRBJ2-3): DARVTQTPRHKVTEMGQEVTMRCQPILGHNTVFWYRQTMMQGLELLAYFRNRAPLDDSGMPKDRFSAEMPDATLATLKIQPSEPRDSAVYFCASNPGTATDTQYFGPGTRLTVL.